The 4 T cell receptor beta chains below were found in one sample sequenced in a study of spatial heterogeneity in lung cancer. Time point: sample taken at primary tumor resection. TCRdb re-derived calls from the 5' RACE reads in MiXCR, one entry per CDR3 protein. The sample carries 55,000 to 70,000 distinct CDR3 sequences, roughly 6.6% recorded once. Sequencing was performed on PBMCs, taken at surgery. These receptors all stem from a female donor with early-stage non-small cell lung cancer.

This clonotype has a count of ten or more. The V gene is TRBV3-1, the J gene TRBJ1-1; 8 bases align to TRBD1. Germline CDR1 and CDR2: LGHDT and YNNKEL (reference sequence). This CDR3 is built from 14 residues. Trimming cost V 4 bases and J 7 bases; bases outside gene matches: 8. The CDR3, as DNA: TGTGCCAGCAGCCTCGATTTGGGGACAGGTGAAGCTTTCTTT. As protein: CASSLDLGTGEAFF.

The chain is built from TRBV4-1 and TRBJ2-2, with unresolved D. The ends were cut back, 0 bases at V and 4 bases at J, with 15 bases in the middle. The CDR3 consists of 17 residues. Germline V gene lookup returns CDR1 MGHRA and CDR2 YSYEKL. The CDR3 DNA reads as TGCGCCAGCAGCCAAGACAGAGCGACAAGTCGCACCGGGGAGCTGTTTTTT. This codes for CASSQDRATSRTGELFF.

This clonotype appeared many times. The V and J genes are TRBV4-2 and TRBJ2-3; 7 nucleotides align to TRBD2. The CDR3 has 13 residues. The V and J ends lost 1 base and 5 bases, in that order; junction bases with no gene match: 0. Germline values: CDR1 LGHNA, CDR2 YNFKEQ. CDR3 region: CASSQGEGDTQYF. For the CDR3, the DNA is TGTGCCAGCAGCCAAGGGGAGGGAGATACGCAGTATTTT.

This clonotype came up many times. The V gene is TRBV4-1, the J gene TRBJ2-2; 9 bases match TRBD1. The junction had 8 bases not matched to a gene; V was cut back by 3 bases and J by 6 bases. The CDR3 consists of 16 residues. Germline V gene data show CDR1 as MGHRA and CDR2 as YSYEKL. CDR3 sequence (DNA): TGCGCCAGCAGCCAGGGGACAGGGAGATTAGCCGGGGAGCTGTTTTTT. It codes for CASSQGTGRLAGELFF.